The rows below give T cell receptor beta chains drawn from one sample of a study of shared T cell receptors in the human thymus. Data came from immunoSEQ multiplex PCR; TCRdb stores just in-frame clones and leaves some out. The data show about 380,000 clones, with roughly 94% seen just once and 0.015% to 0.02% held by the top ten. Sequencing used thymocytes. All receptors derive from a human donor. Each CDR3 is given with its conserved first and last residue. A D gene is named only where the DNA matches it firmly.

CDR3aa: CASRWLAVPTDTQYF; v_gene: TRBV5-5; d_gene: TRBD2; j_gene: TRBJ2-3
CDR3aa: CASSPSGSGEQYF; v_gene: TRBV28; d_gene: NA; j_gene: TRBJ2-7
CDR3aa: CASSLTASGNSDTGELFF; v_gene: TRBV7-3; d_gene: TRBD2; j_gene: TRBJ2-2
CDR3aa: CASSLTRSTGELFF; v_gene: TRBV11-3; d_gene: NA; j_gene: TRBJ2-2
CDR3aa: CAWSQRDNYEQYF; v_gene: TRBV30; d_gene: TRBD2; j_gene: TRBJ2-7
CDR3aa: CASSSPGTSGYEGQFF; v_gene: TRBV27; d_gene: TRBD2; j_gene: TRBJ2-1
CDR3aa: CASSILSSGRSEQYF; v_gene: TRBV19; d_gene: TRBD2; j_gene: TRBJ2-7
CDR3aa: CASRKDTEAFF; v_gene: TRBV6-5; d_gene: NA; j_gene: TRBJ1-1
CDR3aa: CASSASGTGDTEAFF; v_gene: TRBV5-1; d_gene: TRBD1; j_gene: TRBJ1-1
CDR3aa: CASSSFKREKGTDTQYF; v_gene: TRBV28; d_gene: TRBD2; j_gene: TRBJ2-3
CDR3aa: CASQPLGGRSRHEQYF; v_gene: TRBV27; d_gene: NA; j_gene: TRBJ2-7
CDR3aa: CASSQARGREDLGGELFF; v_gene: TRBV14; d_gene: TRBD2; j_gene: TRBJ2-2
CDR3aa: CASSDPDLGQAYEQYF; v_gene: TRBV6-4; d_gene: NA; j_gene: TRBJ2-7
CDR3aa: CASRPSGAENQPQHF; v_gene: TRBV6-5; d_gene: NA; j_gene: TRBJ1-5
CDR3aa: CASSLSPRRFRGEQYF; v_gene: TRBV28; d_gene: NA; j_gene: TRBJ2-7
CDR3aa: CSARGERGNF; v_gene: TRBV20-1; d_gene: NA; j_gene: TRBJ2-7
CDR3aa: CAWSGVSYEQYF; v_gene: TRBV30; d_gene: NA; j_gene: TRBJ2-7
CDR3aa: CASSLRLAGAHNEQFF; v_gene: TRBV5-4; d_gene: TRBD2; j_gene: TRBJ2-1
CDR3aa: CASSQLDSNTGELFF; v_gene: TRBV28; d_gene: NA; j_gene: TRBJ2-2
CDR3aa: CATRTANYGYTF; v_gene: TRBV28; d_gene: NA; j_gene: TRBJ1-2
CDR3aa: CASSLPGSGRHSYEQYF; v_gene: TRBV7-9; d_gene: NA; j_gene: TRBJ2-7
CDR3aa: CASRTGTEVANYGYTF; v_gene: TRBV27; d_gene: TRBD1; j_gene: TRBJ1-2
CDR3aa: CASSVDGTSGRLIEQYF; v_gene: TRBV9; d_gene: TRBD2; j_gene: TRBJ2-7
CDR3aa: CASSPGTGGNLNTGELFF; v_gene: TRBV18; d_gene: TRBD1; j_gene: TRBJ2-2
CDR3aa: CASKGFKHTEAFF; v_gene: TRBV27; d_gene: NA; j_gene: TRBJ1-1